This T cell receptor beta chain was documented in a study of a mutant IDH1 vaccine in newly diagnosed glioma. The wider study: Scheduled at week 35, visit V12 preceded visit V13, held at week 47.

The protocol was immunoSEQ multiplex PCR, while the TCRdb copy is restricted to in-frame clones and leaves out a portion. The table has over 40,000 clones, around 81% seen once. Sample time point: week 35, safety follow-up. Mutant IDH1 20-mer peptide, at 300 ug, made up each vaccine dose, with topical imiquimod. Trimming pared 0 bases from V and 4 bases from J, leaving 10 bases between. Per the germline V gene, CDR1 is MNHNY and CDR2 is SVGAGI (reference sequence). CDR3 length: 14 residues. To note about this clone: No antigen is known for it.

This receptor was identified in a woman between 40 and 50 years old with glioma. Some clones in this sample may be carry-over from other donors' samples. This material consisted of PBMCs, taken from a glioma patient whose treatment included an IDH1 peptide vaccine. The genes are TRBV6-6 and TRBJ2-7; D is unresolved. CDR3: CASSYSKALYEQYF. The CDR3 DNA sequence: TGTGCCAGCAGTTACTCGAAGGCACTGTACGAGCAGTACTTC.